This T cell receptor (beta chain) was sequenced in a study of T cell changes during pregnancy in multiple sclerosis. Germline lookup yields CDR1 SGHAT and CDR2 FQDESV (reference sequence). V was cut by 1 base and J by 0 bases, with 10 bases left in between. The CDR3 runs to 15 residues. The data were produced by immunoSEQ multiplex PCR, yet TCRdb's version contains in-frame clones alone and is incomplete. The sample consists of tens of thousands of clones, roughly nine tenths of them appearing once. This sample comprised CD8+ T cells from peripheral blood mononuclear cells, obtained in the third trimester of pregnancy. V gene TRBV11-1 combines with J gene TRBJ2-7; D not certain. This TCR derives from a female donor with multiple sclerosis, enrolled in a pregnancy study. The CDR3 nucleotides read TGTGCCAGCAGCTTAGACCTTACCAGCTCCTACGAGCAGTACTTC. Translation: CASSLDLTSSYEQYF.